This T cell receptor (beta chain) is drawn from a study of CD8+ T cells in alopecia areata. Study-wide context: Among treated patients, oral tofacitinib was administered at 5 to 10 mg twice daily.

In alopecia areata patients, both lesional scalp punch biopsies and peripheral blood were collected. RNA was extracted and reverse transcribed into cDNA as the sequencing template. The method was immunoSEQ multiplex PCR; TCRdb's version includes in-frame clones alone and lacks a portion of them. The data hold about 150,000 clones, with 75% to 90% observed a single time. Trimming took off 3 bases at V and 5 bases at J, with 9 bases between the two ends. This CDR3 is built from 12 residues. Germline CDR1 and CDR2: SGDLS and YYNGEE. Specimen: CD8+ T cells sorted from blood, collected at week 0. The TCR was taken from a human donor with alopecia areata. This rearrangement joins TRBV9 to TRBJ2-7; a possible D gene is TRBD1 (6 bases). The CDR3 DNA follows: TGTGCCAGCAGCGGGACAGAAAACGAGCAGTACTTC. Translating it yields CASSGTENEQYF.